Listed below are T cell receptor beta chains from one sample, sequenced in a study of T-cell reconstitution after alpha-beta-depleted transplantation in children. One entry per CDR3 protein, called by TCRdb with MiXCR from the PCR reads. This sample has around 440,000 distinct CDR3 sequences, with roughly a tenth found just once. This specimen consisted of PBMCs, obtained before TCRalphabeta/CD19-depleted stem cell transplant. The receptors were gathered from a child aged 2 to 15 with inherited bone marrow failure, due to receive a stem cell transplant. CDR3s include the opening cysteine and the closing phenylalanine or tryptophan. Fields, in order: V gene, D gene, clone size, J gene, CDR3 DNA, CDR3 protein. A D gene is named only where the DNA matches it firmly. Part of the rows lack a size; the others show once, few, many or a class for expanded clones.

>TRBV5-1|.|few|TRBJ2-7
TGCGCCAGCAGCTGGGAATCCAGGGGTTACGAGCAGTACTTC
CASSWESRGYEQYF
>TRBV5-1|.|few|TRBJ2-1
TGCGCCAGCAGCTTCGAGACTAGAGTCGAGCAGTTCTTC
CASSFETRVEQFF
>TRBV6-1|TRBD2|many|TRBJ2-1
TGTGCCAGCACCGACGGGGTAGCGGGAGGTTCCGATGAGCAGTTCTTC
CASTDGVAGGSDEQFF
>TRBV20-1|.|many|TRBJ1-6
TGCAGTGTGTTCCCCAAGGGGAATAATTCACCCCTCCACTTT
CSVFPKGNNSPLHF
>TRBV27|.|many|TRBJ2-5
TGTGCCAGCAGTTTATCAGGAGGGCCAGGCGAGACCCAGTACTTC
CASSLSGGPGETQYF
>TRBV3-1|.|many|TRBJ2-3
TGTGCCAGCAGCCAAGACTGGGCTAGTTCAGATACGCAGTATTTT
CASSQDWASSDTQYF
>TRBV4-3|.|many|TRBJ2-7
TGCGCCAGCAGCCAAGAGGTTCGGGGTGGCAGTCAGTACTTC
CASSQEVRGGSQYF
>TRBV7-9|.|many|TRBJ2-3
TGTGCCAGCAGCTTCCCGACAGGTTGGTCCACAGATACGCAGTATTTT
CASSFPTGWSTDTQYF
>TRBV20-1|TRBD2|many|TRBJ2-5
TGCAGTGCTAGCGCTAGCGGGAGGGAGACCCAGTACTTC
CSASASGRETQYF
>TRBV12-3/TRBV12-4|TRBD2|.|TRBJ2-7
TGTGCCAGCAGCCCAACGGCGGGAGGAAATCGGTACTTC
CASSPTAGGNRYF
>TRBV12-3/TRBV12-4|TRBD2|many|TRBJ2-3
TGTGCCAGCAAGCACCGACTAGCGGGACGCACAGATACGCAGTATTTT
CASKHRLAGRTDTQYF
>TRBV6-2/TRBV6-3|.|many|TRBJ1-2
TGTGCCAGCAGTTACAGTCCCGAGGACTCTGGCTACACCTTC
CASSYSPEDSGYTF
>TRBV10-3|.|.|TRBJ1-5
TGTGCCATCAGTGAGCATGGGTCCAGCAATCAGCCCCAGCATTTT
CAISEHGSSNQPQHF
>TRBV6-5|TRBD1|.|TRBJ1-5
TGTGCCAGCAGTTACCCTCAACAGGGGAGCAATCAGCCCCAGCATTTT
CASSYPQQGSNQPQHF
>TRBV6-5|.|many|TRBJ1-4
TGTGCCAGCAGTTACTCGATAGGCAATGAAAAACTGTTTTTT
CASSYSIGNEKLFF
>TRBV2|.|many|TRBJ2-5
TGTGCCAGCAGTGAAGTTTATGGAGAGACCCAGTACTTC
CASSEVYGETQYF
>TRBV12-3/TRBV12-4|.|.|TRBJ1-1
TGTGCCAGCGGCTGGCTTAACACTGAAGCTTTCTTT
CASGWLNTEAFF
>TRBV20-1|.|many|TRBJ2-3
TGCAGTGCTCAATCCGGGGCCGGCGATACGCAGTATTTT
CSAQSGAGDTQYF
>TRBV18|TRBD2|.|TRBJ2-1
TGTGCCAGCTCACCATCGGGACTAGTTCGCTTTGAGCAGTTCTTC
CASSPSGLVRFEQFF
>TRBV6-2/TRBV6-3|TRBD2|many|TRBJ2-7
TGTGCCAGCAGTTATCTGTCGGGAGGGGAGTCCCACGAGCAGTACTTC
CASSYLSGGESHEQYF
>TRBV5-1|.|many|TRBJ2-3
TGCGCCAGCAGCTTGGGGACACATACTAGCACAGATACGCAGTATTTT
CASSLGTHTSTDTQYF
>TRBV30|.|.|TRBJ1-1
TGTGCCTTTGCGGACACTGAAGCTTTCTTT
CAFADTEAFF
>TRBV29-1|.|.|TRBJ2-3
TGCAGCGTTGAGGTGTCGGCAGCAGATACGCAGTATTTT
CSVEVSAADTQYF
>TRBV28|.|few|TRBJ2-7
TGTGCCAGCAGTCTGACCAGGGTTCCCGAGCAGTACTTC
CASSLTRVPEQYF
>TRBV20-1|.|many|TRBJ2-5
TGCAGTGCCTTTAGGCCGGTCGCGGAGACCCAGTACTTC
CSAFRPVAETQYF
>TRBV5-4|.|many|TRBJ2-7
TGTGCCAGCAGAATCGATCTTTTTGGCGAGCAGTACTTC
CASRIDLFGEQYF
>TRBV30|TRBD1|many|TRBJ1-4
TGTGCCTGGAGCCAGACAGGGAGTCTAAGAAAACTGTTTTTT
CAWSQTGSLRKLFF
>TRBV7-2|.|many|TRBJ1-1
TGTGCCAGCAGCTTCTGGACGGCGAACACTGAAGCTTTCTTT
CASSFWTANTEAFF
>TRBV27|TRBD2|.|TRBJ2-1
TGTGCCAGCTCGACTAGCGGGTCCTACAATGAGCAGTTCTTC
CASSTSGSYNEQFF
>TRBV30|.|.|TRBJ2-2
TGTGCCTGGAGCCGACTAGATCGCGGCACCGGGGAGCTGTTTTTT
CAWSRLDRGTGELFF
>TRBV19|TRBD2|many|TRBJ2-1
TGTGCCAGTAGTATAGGCGGACTAGCGGGGTACAATGAGCAGTTCTTC
CASSIGGLAGYNEQFF
>TRBV6-2/TRBV6-3|.|many|TRBJ1-5
TGTGCCAGCAGCCAGGTCTCGCGGATGCAGCCCCAGCATTTT
CASSQVSRMQPQHF
>TRBV19|.|once|TRBJ2-6
TGTGCCAGTAGTTCCTTAAGATCTGGGGCCAACGTCCTGACTTTC
CASSSLRSGANVLTF
>TRBV18|.|many|TRBJ2-7
TGTGCCAGCTCACCACCGGCCTACGAGCAGTACTTC
CASSPPAYEQYF
>TRBV20-1|TRBD1|many|TRBJ1-6
TGCAGTGCTAGAGATCATTACAGGGGCTCACCCCTCCACTTT
CSARDHYRGSPLHF
>TRBV12-3/TRBV12-4|.|few|TRBJ2-1
TGTGCCAGCAGTTGGGAGGGGGGCACTCCCTACAATGAGCAGTTCTTC
CASSWEGGTPYNEQFF
>TRBV29-1|.|many|TRBJ2-7
TGCAGCGCCTGGGACACGTCCCCCTACGAGCAGTACTTC
CSAWDTSPYEQYF
>TRBV10-3|TRBD1|many|TRBJ1-2
TGTGCCATCACCGATACAACCAAGGACAGGTCCTATGGCTACACCTTC
CAITDTTKDRSYGYTF
>TRBV6-5|.|many|TRBJ1-4
TGTGCCAGCAGTTACAGCGGGGTGGGGGAAAAACTGTTTTTT
CASSYSGVGEKLFF
>TRBV24-1|TRBD1|few|TRBJ1-1
TGTGCCACCCGGGGGACAGGGGGCGCGGGGGAAGCTTTCTTT
CATRGTGGAGEAFF
>TRBV6-5|.|few|TRBJ2-1
TGTGCCAGCAGTTACTCGACCGGGGAGGCGGGCAATGAGCAGTTCTTC
CASSYSTGEAGNEQFF
>TRBV12-3/TRBV12-4|.|.|TRBJ1-1
TGTGCCAGCAGTCAGGGACATGAGAACACTGAAGCTTTCTTT
CASSQGHENTEAFF
>TRBV10-2|.|many|TRBJ2-1
TGCGCCATCCGTGGGGGAAGTTCCTACAATGAGCAGTTCTTC
CAIRGGSSYNEQFF
>TRBV4-3|TRBD2|many|TRBJ2-1
TGCGCCAGCAGCCCAACCCCTACTAGCGGGAGAGGGGATGAGCAGTTCTTC
CASSPTPTSGRGDEQFF
>TRBV18|TRBD2|.|TRBJ2-4
TGTGCCAGCTCACCCCTAGCGGGAGGAGTGGGAACCAAAAACATTCAGTACTTC
CASSPLAGGVGTKNIQYF
>TRBV7-9|.|few|TRBJ2-3
TGTGCCAGCAGCCAATGGAGCGGTAGCACAGATACGCAGTATTTT
CASSQWSGSTDTQYF
>TRBV5-4|.|.|TRBJ2-7
TGTGCCAGCAGCTTAACAGCTTCCTACGACCAGTACTTC
CASSLTASYDQYF
>TRBV11-2|TRBD1|many|TRBJ1-1
TGTGCCAGCCGACAGGGAGATACTGAAGCTTTCTTT
CASRQGDTEAFF
>TRBV7-2|.|many|TRBJ2-1
TGTGCCAGCAGCTCAGTTATAGGCAGCTCCTACAATGAGCAGTTCTTC
CASSSVIGSSYNEQFF
>TRBV30|.|many|TRBJ2-6
TGTGCCTGGAGTCGGACAAGGGCCAACGTCCTGACTTTC
CAWSRTRANVLTF
>TRBV9|.|many|TRBJ2-3
TGTGCCAGCAGCGTCCTCACAGATACGCAGTATTTT
CASSVLTDTQYF